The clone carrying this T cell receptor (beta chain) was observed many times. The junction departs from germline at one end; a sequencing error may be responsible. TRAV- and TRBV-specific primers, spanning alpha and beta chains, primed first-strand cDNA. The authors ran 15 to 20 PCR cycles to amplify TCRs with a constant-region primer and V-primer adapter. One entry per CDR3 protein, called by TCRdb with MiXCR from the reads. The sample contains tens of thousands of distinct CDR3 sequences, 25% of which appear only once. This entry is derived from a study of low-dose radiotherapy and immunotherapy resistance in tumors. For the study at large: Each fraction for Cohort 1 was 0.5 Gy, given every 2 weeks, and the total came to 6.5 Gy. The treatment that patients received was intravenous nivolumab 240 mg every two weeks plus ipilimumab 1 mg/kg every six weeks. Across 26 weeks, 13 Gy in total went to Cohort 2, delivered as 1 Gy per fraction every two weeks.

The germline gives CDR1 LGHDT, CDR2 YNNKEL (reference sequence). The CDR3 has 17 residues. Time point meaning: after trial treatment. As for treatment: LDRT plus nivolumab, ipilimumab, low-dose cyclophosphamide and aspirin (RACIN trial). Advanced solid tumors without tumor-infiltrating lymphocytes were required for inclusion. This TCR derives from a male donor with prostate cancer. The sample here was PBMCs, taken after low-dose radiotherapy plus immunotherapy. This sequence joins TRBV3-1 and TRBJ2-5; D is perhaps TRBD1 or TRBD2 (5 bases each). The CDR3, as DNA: TGTGCCAGCAGCAAAGATACCGGGACCGTGAGCATGGAGACCCAGTACTTC. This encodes CASSKDTGTVSMETQYF.